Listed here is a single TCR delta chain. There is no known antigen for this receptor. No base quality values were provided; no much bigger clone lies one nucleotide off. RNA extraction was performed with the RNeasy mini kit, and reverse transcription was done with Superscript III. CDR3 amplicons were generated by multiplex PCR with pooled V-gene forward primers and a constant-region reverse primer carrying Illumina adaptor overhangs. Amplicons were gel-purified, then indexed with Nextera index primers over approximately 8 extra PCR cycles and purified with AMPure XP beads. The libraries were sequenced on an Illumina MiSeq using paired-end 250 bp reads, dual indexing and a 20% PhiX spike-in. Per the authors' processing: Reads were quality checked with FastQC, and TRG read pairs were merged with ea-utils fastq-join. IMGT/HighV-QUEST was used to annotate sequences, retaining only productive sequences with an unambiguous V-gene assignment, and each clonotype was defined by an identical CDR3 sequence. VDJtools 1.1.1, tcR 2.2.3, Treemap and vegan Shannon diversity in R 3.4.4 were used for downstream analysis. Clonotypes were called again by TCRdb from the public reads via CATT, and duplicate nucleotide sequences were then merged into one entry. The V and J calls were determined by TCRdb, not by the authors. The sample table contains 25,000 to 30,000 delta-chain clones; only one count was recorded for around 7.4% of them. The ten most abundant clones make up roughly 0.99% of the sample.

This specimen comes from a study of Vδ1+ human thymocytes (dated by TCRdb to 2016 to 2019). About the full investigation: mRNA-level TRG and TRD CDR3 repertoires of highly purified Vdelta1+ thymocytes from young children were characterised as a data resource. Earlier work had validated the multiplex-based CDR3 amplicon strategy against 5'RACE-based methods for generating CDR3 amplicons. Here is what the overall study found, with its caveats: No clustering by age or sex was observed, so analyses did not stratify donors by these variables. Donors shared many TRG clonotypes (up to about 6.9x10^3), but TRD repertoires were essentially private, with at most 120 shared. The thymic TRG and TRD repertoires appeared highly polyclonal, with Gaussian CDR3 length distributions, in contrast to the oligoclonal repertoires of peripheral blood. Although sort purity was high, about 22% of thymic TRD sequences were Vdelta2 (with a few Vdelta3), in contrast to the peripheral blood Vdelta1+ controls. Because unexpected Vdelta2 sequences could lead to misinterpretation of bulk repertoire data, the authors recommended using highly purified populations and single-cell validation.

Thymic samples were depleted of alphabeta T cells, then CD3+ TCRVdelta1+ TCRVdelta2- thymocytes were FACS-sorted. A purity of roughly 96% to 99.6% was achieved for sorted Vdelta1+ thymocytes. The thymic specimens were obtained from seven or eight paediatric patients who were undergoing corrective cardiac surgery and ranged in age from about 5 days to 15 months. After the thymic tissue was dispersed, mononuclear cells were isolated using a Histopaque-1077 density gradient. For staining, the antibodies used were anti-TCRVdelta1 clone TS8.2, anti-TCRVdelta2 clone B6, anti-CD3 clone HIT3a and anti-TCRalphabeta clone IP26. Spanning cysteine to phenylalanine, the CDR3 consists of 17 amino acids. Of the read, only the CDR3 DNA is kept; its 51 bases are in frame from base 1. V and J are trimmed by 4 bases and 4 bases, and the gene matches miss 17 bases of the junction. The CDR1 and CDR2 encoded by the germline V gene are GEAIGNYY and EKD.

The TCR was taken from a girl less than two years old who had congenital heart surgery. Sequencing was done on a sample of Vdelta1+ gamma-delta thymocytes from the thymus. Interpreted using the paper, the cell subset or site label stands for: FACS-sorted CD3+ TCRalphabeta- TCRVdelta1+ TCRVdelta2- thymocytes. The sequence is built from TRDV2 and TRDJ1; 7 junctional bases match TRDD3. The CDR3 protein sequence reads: CACDSTGDHQWNDKLIF. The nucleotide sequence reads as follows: TGTGCCTGTGATAGCACTGGGGATCACCAGTGGAACGATAAACTCATCTTT.